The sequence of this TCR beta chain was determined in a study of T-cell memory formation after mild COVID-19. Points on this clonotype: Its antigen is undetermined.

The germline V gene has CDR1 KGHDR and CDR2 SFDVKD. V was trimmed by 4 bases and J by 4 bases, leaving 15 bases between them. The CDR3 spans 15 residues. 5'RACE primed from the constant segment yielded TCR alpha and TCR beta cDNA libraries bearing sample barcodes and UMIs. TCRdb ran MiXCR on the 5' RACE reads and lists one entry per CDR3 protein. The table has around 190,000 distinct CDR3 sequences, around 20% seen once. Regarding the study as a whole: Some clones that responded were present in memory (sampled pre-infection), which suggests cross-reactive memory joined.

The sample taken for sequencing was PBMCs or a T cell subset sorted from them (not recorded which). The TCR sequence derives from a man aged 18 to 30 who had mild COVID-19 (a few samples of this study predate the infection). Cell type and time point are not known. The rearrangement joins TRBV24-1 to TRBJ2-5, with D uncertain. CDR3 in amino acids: CATSDPTGPGETQYF. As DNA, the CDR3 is TGTGCCACCAGTGACCCCACCGGGCCAGGAGAGACCCAGTACTTC.